The source of this T cell receptor beta chain is a study of T cells in localized non-small cell lung cancer (TCRdb year 2020). Describing the broader study: The study examined T cell repertoires in roughly 240 patients with early-stage NSCLC and compared tumors with uninvolved tumor-adjacent lungs. The cohort was made up of around 240 treatment-naive NSCLC patients whose localized lung tumors had been resected. The mean age of the NSCLC patients was about 62 years, with fewer than 150 men and 95 to 110 women. Paper-wide results and their limitations: Uninvolved tumor-adjacent lung showed the highest T cell clonality, higher than tumor, which suggests more focused antigenic responses in the uninvolved tumor-adjacent lung. Because the study design was exploratory, TCR variables were selected using unadjusted p-values without false-discovery rate correction. A median of around 50 of the top 100 tumor clones were detected in paired uninvolved adjacent lung, and around 30 of these tumor clones were also found among the top 100 clones of the paired uninvolved adjacent lung. Because multi-region tumor sequencing was not done, intratumor heterogeneity could not be ruled out. Longer overall survival was associated with higher blood T cell density, whereas shorter survival was associated with higher adjacent-lung clonality.

V ends up 7 bases short and J 8 bases short, with an unmatched junction base count of 13. The CDR3 sequence holds 16 residues, the cysteine and phenylalanine included. Left in the record is the CDR3 DNA by itself, 48 bases read in frame from the first base. Per the germline V gene (reference sequence), LNHDA is the CDR1 and SQIVND is the CDR2. Notes on this clone: The clone's antigen remains unknown. No base-level quality is on record; no much larger clone is a single base apart.

The immunoSEQ Assay was used to sequence TCR beta CDR3 regions from DNA. From the authors' description of their analysis: To compute T cell density, TCR beta template counts were normalized to usable DNA, which was estimated by amplifying housekeeping genes. The preseqR package was used to estimate richness by extrapolating to 400,000 templates for PBMC samples and to 120,000 templates for tissue samples. Clonality was taken to be one minus Pielou's evenness. To identify tissue-enriched TCRs, differential abundance testing was run on productive amino-acid clonotypes with a minimum total count of 5 and an alpha of 0.1. The Jaccard Index and the Morisita Overlap Index were used to quantify repertoire overlap between compartments. GLIPH grouped TCR beta CDR3s together with public tetramer-defined viral CDR3s, and a viral motif had to include at least three viral sequences and show V-gene enrichment. In its TCRdb copy, this immuneACCESS table keeps in-frame sequences only and misses some clones. Where compared with another copy, unresolved V genes explain less than half of these, and the others have no known cause. V, J and clone size were drawn from that table, and D and trimming were deduced from the DNA. Here the sample has some 19,000 clones; 80% to 95% occur a single time. Jointly, the top ten make up less than 4.5% of the sample.

At diagnosis, peripheral blood, uninvolved tumor-adjacent lung and tumor were collected and stored as a combination of fresh-frozen and FFPE material. For TCR repertoire profiling, blood samples were analyzed in the form of peripheral blood mononuclear cells. The TCR comes from a male donor at least 60 years old with stage I squamous cell lung carcinoma. The material sequenced was peripheral blood, taken before any cancer treatment. The rearrangement joined TRBV19 to TRBJ2-1, and 11 junctional nucleotides match TRBD2. The CDR3 is CASIGTTSGRVYEQFF. The nucleotide sequence is TGTGCCAGTATAGGGACAACTAGCGGGAGAGTCTATGAGCAGTTCTTC.